This T cell receptor beta chain was recovered during a study of OX40 agonist ivuxolimab in advanced cancers. Study-wide background: The study treated patients with ivuxolimab, an agonistic anti-OX40 (CD134) antibody. Of mixed ages from about 23 to 79 and averaging 60 years, the group was roughly 85% male.

TCRdb's table, derived via immunoSEQ multiplex PCR, lists solely in-frame clones and lacks some. This table holds 42,000 or so clones, around 87% found once. The CDR3 spans 13 residues. Per germline, CDR1 SNHLY and CDR2 FYNNEI. The germline V and J ends were trimmed by 7 bases and 7 bases, with 14 bases remaining between them. Study conclusions and caveats: Clonal expansion was seen in CD4+ and CD8+ blood T cells by week 6 at 0.1 to 3.0 mg/kg. Among T cells, CD8+ cells averaged more expanded clones than CD4+ cells.

This clone was seen a handful of times. The antigen is undetermined. The receptor comes from an adult with an advanced solid tumor such as melanoma, head and neck, liver or kidney cancer. This chain connects TRBV2 to TRBJ1-5, with D tentatively TRBD1 (6 bases). Sequenced material: CD4+ or CD8+ T cells sorted from blood, taken in a trial of the OX40 agonist ivuxolimab. The CDR3 is CASTLGGYQPQHF. In DNA, the CDR3 is TGTGCCAGCACCCTAGGGGGATACCAGCCCCAGCATTTT.